This TCR beta chain was documented in a study of OX40 agonist ivuxolimab in advanced cancers. The J segment lost 6 bases and the V segment lost 10 bases, leaving 7 bases of the junction unmatched. Per germline, CDR1 SNHLY and CDR2 FYNNEI. The CDR3 length is 12 residues. Produced via immunoSEQ multiplex PCR; TCRdb's table is partial and in-frame only. The table includes some 70,000 clones, approximately 90% detected once. About this clone: The antigen is unknown.

Findings and caveats of the study: Nonresponders included some who also had low normalized T-cell clonal expansion.

The sequence came from an adult with an advanced solid tumor such as melanoma, head and neck, liver or kidney cancer. The material was CD4+ or CD8+ T cells sorted from blood, obtained in a trial of the OX40 agonist ivuxolimab. The chain couples TRBV2 to TRBJ2-3, with 7 nucleotides matching TRBD2. CDR3 sequence reads: CAMWGGEDTQYF. The CDR3 nucleotides read TGTGCCATGTGGGGGGGTGAGGATACGCAGTATTTT. Based on the CDR3 plus reference TRBV2 and TRBJ2-3, the full variable domain is EPEVTQTPSHQVTQMGQEVILRCVPISNHLYFYWYRQILGQKVEFLVSFYNNEISEKSEIFDDQFSVERPDGSNFTLKIRSTKLEDSAMYFCAMWGGEDTQYFGPGTRLTVL.